This T cell receptor beta chain emerged from a study of response to subunit inactivated influenza vaccine. There are 17 residues in the CDR3. Germline CDR1 and CDR2: SGHRS and YFSETQ. A note on this clonotype: One junction end disagrees with the germline gene, perhaps due to a read error.

TCRdb analysed the RT-PCR reads with MiXCR anew, one entry per CDR3 protein. In the table there are about 240,000 distinct CDR3 sequences, 12% of which are singletons. Sample: non-naive T cells sorted from PBMCs, taken less than 15 days before vaccination. The source is a man between 45 and 60 years old who received an inactivated influenza vaccine. The chain combines TRBV5-1 with TRBJ2-3; D not certain. CDR3 sequence (DNA): TGCGCCAGCAGCTTCGGGTACTCGAGCAGTCCCACAGAAACGCAGTATTTT. Residues: CASSFGYSSSPTETQYF.